Only one count was recorded for the clone carrying this TCR beta chain. The target antigen is unknown. The sample comes from a study of identifying expanded T cells in peripheral blood. Study-wide points: Differentially abundant clones: about 1.3 between replicates, roughly 16 at approximately 14 days, 19 to 20 at four. Variance in clone template counts between approximately two-week samples significantly increased with total template count across all healthy donors.

Sequenced by immunoSEQ multiplex PCR; TCRdb stores in-frame clones only, minus some. The sample lists some 80,000 clones; roughly 90% were seen once. The CDR3 is 13 amino acids. Germline V lookup: CDR1 GTSNPN, CDR2 SVGIG (reference sequence). The V segment lost 4 bases and the J segment 3 bases; nucleotides outside the gene matches: 4. Healthy donors had no documented immune events, such as infections, while sampled. What was sequenced was blood. The chain couples TRBV30 to TRBJ2-3, with 7 bases that match TRBD2. The origin of this receptor is a person between 18 and 75 years old in good health. The CDR3 reads CAWTPGGTDTQYF. In DNA form, the CDR3 reads TGTGCCTGGACACCGGGGGGTACAGATACGCAGTATTTT. Full variable domain (rest looked up from reference TRBV30 and TRBJ2-3): SQTIHQWPATLVQPVGSPLSLECTVEGTSNPNLYWYRQAAGRGLQLLFYSVGIGQISSEVPQNLSASRPQDRQFILSSKKLLLSDSGFYLCAWTPGGTDTQYFGPGTRLTVL.